The clone carrying this TCR beta chain was detected a few times. This entry comes from a study of cytomegalovirus exposure and HLA in healthy donors. 13 Jbeta primers and 60 Vbeta primers were used for the PCR. Assay used: immunoSEQ multiplex PCR; TCRdb lists only in-frame clones, some missing. The sample includes 150,000 or so clones, over 70% of them seen just once. The CDR3 is 13 residues long. Germline V gene data show CDR1 as SNHLY and CDR2 as FYNNEI. V was trimmed by 8 bases and J by 7 bases, leaving 12 bases between them. The TCR sequence derives from a man younger than 40 in good health and CMV-seronegative. The sequenced sample consisted of PBMCs. The chain recombines TRBV2 with TRBJ1-6; D gene uncertain. The CDR3 region is CASLADGNSPLHF. The DNA for the CDR3 is TGTGCCAGCCTAGCGGACGGGAATTCACCCCTCCACTTT.